These 24 T cell receptor beta chains were all obtained from the same sample, sequenced in a study of CD4 T cells in relation to SARS-CoV-2 and coronaviruses. Sequencing was performed with immunoSEQ multiplex PCR; in TCRdb, only in-frame clones are kept and a portion is missing. The table includes roughly 30,000 clones, more than 60% detected once. No cognate antigen is known for these TCRs. Sequenced: memory CD4+ T cells from PBMCs, cultured in vitro. These receptors all stem from an adult with COVID-19.

The chain carries TRBV9 and TRBJ1-6; D is ambiguous. Trimming pared 0 bases from V and 8 bases from J, leaving 6 bases between. Germline V CDR1 and CDR2: SGDLS, YYNGEE. The CDR3 consists of 13 residues. The CDR3, as DNA: TGTGCCAGCAGCGTAGAATCGGATTCACCCCTCCACTTT. It translates to CASSVESDSPLHF.

The chain combines TRBV15 with TRBJ2-6; unclear D gene. V lost 3 bases, J lost 3 bases, and 12 bases lay in between. From germline, CDR1 is LNHNV and CDR2 YYDKDF (reference sequence). The CDR3 consists of 16 residues. The CDR3 nucleotides read TGTGCCACCAGCAGGGAGTTAAAGGGTGGGGCCAACGTCCTGACTTTC. Residues: CATSRELKGGANVLTF. The entire variable domain, with the rest obtained from reference TRBV15 and TRBJ2-6, is as follows: DAMVIQNPRYQVTQFGKPVTLSCSQTLNHNVMYWYQQKSSQAPKLLFHYYDKDFNNEADTPDNFQSRRPNTSFCFLDIRSPGLGDTAMYLCATSRELKGGANVLTFGAGSRLTVL.

This rearrangement joins TRBV4-1 to TRBJ2-1; D perhaps matches TRBD2 (6 bases). CDR1 is MGHRA, CDR2 YSYEKL, per germline. V lost 0 bases and J lost 7, with 16 bases in between. The CDR3 is made up of 16 amino acids. The CDR3 is CASSQERALGRNEQFF. CDR3 sequence (DNA): TGCGCCAGCAGCCAAGAACGGGCCCTAGGGAGGAATGAGCAGTTCTTC.

In this sample, this clone turned up once. The chain employs TRBV18 and TRBJ1-1; D is undetermined. Per germline, CDR1 KGHSH and CDR2 LQKENI. CDR3 length equals 14 residues. V lost 3 bases and J lost 1, with 9 bases in between. CDR3 loop: CASSPTSQNTEAFF. In nucleotides, the CDR3 is TGTGCCAGCTCACCCACATCACAGAACACTGAAGCTTTCTTT.

The table lists this clone with a count of one. The V gene is TRBV30, the J gene TRBJ1-4; TRBD1 matches 9 bases. J gave up 8 bases and V 3 bases, and 10 bases lay outside the gene matches. The CDR3 spans 15 residues. Germline CDR1 reads GTSNPN; CDR2 reads SVGIG (reference sequence). The CDR3 region has the DNA TGTGCCTGGAGCTTAGAGACAGGGGGAGCCGAAAAACTGTTTTTT. It codes for CAWSLETGGAEKLFF.

V and J are TRBV4-1 and TRBJ2-2; 10 bases line up with TRBD2. The CDR3 has 19 residues. V dropped 1 base and J dropped 4; count of bases not matched to a gene: 12. CDR1 and CDR2 (germline): MGHRA, YSYEKL. CDR3 sequence (DNA): TGCGCCAGCAGCCAAGTTATCCCAGCGGGAGGGCCGCGCACCGGGGAGCTGTTTTTT. It is translated as CASSQVIPAGGPRTGELFF.

V usage is TRBV11-2 and J usage is TRBJ2-1, with 9 bases lining up with TRBD2. CDR1 and CDR2 from the germline V gene are SGHAT and FQNNGV. The V segment lost 5 bases and the J segment 12 bases; nucleotides outside the gene matches: 17. The CDR3 is 16 residues long. Here the CDR3 DNA reads TGTGCCAGCAGCCCCCCAGCGGGAGGTCCCGGCGTGGTGCAGTTCTTC. Translation: CASSPPAGGPGVVQFF.

V gene TRBV15 combines with J gene TRBJ1-1, with D possibly TRBD1 on 6 matching bases. The CDR3 runs to 16 residues. V shed 5 bases and J shed 2 bases, with 18 bases lying between them. Per the germline V gene, CDR1 is LNHNV and CDR2 is YYDKDF (reference sequence). This CDR3 reads CATSFSPGQPNTEAFF. CDR3 DNA sequence: TGTGCCACCAGCTTCAGCCCTGGACAGCCTAACACTGAAGCTTTCTTT.

This chain uses TRBV30 with TRBJ1-5; no definite D call. The germline gives CDR1 GTSNPN, CDR2 SVGIG (reference sequence). With 2 bases removed from V and 2 bases from J, the gap between germline ends came to 25 bases. The CDR3 loop spans 19 amino acids. CDR3 coding DNA: TGTGCCTGGAGTCATAAGGGTTTCGCTTCGGGGTCGGGCAATCAGCCCCAGCATTTT. Protein: CAWSHKGFASGSGNQPQHF. Complete variable domain (other parts from reference TRBV30 and TRBJ1-5): SQTIHQWPATLVQPVGSPLSLECTVEGTSNPNLYWYRQAAGRGLQLLFYSVGIGQISSEVPQNLSASRPQDRQFILSSKKLLLSDSGFYLCAWSHKGFASGSGNQPQHFGDGTRLSIL.

The genes are TRBV11-2 and TRBJ2-2; D possibly corresponds to TRBD1 (6 bases). Germline CDR1 and CDR2: SGHAT and FQNNGV. V was clipped by 0 bases and J by 3 bases, with 8 bases between them. The CDR3 sequence is 15 residues long. As DNA, the CDR3 is TGTGCCAGCAGCTTAGATCACAGGGACACCGGGGAGCTGTTTTTT. This codes for CASSLDHRDTGELFF.

This chain joins TRBV5-8 and TRBJ2-7, with 11 nucleotides matching TRBD1. CDR3 size: 15 residues. The V and J ends lost 1 base and 3 bases, in that order; junction bases with no gene match: 3. CDR1 and CDR2 from the germline V gene are SGHTS and YDEGEE. The DNA for the CDR3 is TGTGCCAGCAGCTTGTGGGGACAGGGGGTCTACGAGCAGTACTTC. Its translation is CASSLWGQGVYEQYF.

The V gene is TRBV6-5, the J gene TRBJ2-7; 7 positions match TRBD2. The germline V gene encodes CDR1 MNHEY and CDR2 SVGAGI. With V trimmed by 5 bases and J by 6 bases, 10 bases remained unmatched. The CDR3 extends over 14 amino acids. The CDR3 region is CASSPVGGRAEQYF. The CDR3 DNA reads TGTGCCAGCAGTCCCGTGGGAGGGAGAGCCGAGCAGTACTTC.

The V call is TRBV14, the J call TRBJ2-7; perhaps TRBD2 as D (6 bases). The CDR3 consists of 17 residues. The germline gives CDR1 SGHDN, CDR2 FVKESK. The V gene lost 1 base and the J gene lost 2 bases, with 18 bases spanning the gap. The CDR3 DNA sequence: TGTGCCAGCAGCCAAGGAGGGTTGTCTAGCGACACCTACGAGCAGTACTTC. Its protein is CASSQGGLSSDTYEQYF.

The chain joins TRBV7-3 to TRBJ2-3; the D is unclear. The CDR3 is 13 residues long. Germline V CDR1 and CDR2: SGHTA, FQGTGA. V was clipped by 3 bases and J by 0 bases, with 4 bases between them. The CDR3 DNA reads as TGTGCCAGCAGCTTCTCTAGCACAGATACGCAGTATTTT. Protein: CASSFSSTDTQYF.

This clone was detected once. The V call is TRBV5-6, the J call TRBJ2-2; D remains ambiguous. Germline CDR1 is SGHDT and CDR2 is YYEEEE. This CDR3 spans 14 amino acids. V lost 0 bases and J lost 3, with 6 bases in between. The CDR3 DNA reads TGTGCCAGCAGCTTGGGATACTACACCGGGGAGCTGTTTTTT. This gives the protein CASSLGYYTGELFF.

This chain connects TRBV5-4 to TRBJ1-5, with TRBD1 matching 7 bases. J was trimmed by 1 base and V by 6 bases; bases with no gene match: 4. The V gene's germline CDR1 is SGHNT and CDR2 YYREEE (reference sequence). This CDR3 has 14 residues. The CDR3: CASTLQGSNQPQHF. Written as DNA, the CDR3 is TGTGCCAGCACCTTACAGGGGAGCAATCAGCCCCAGCATTTT.

The J gene is TRBJ2-3, the V gene TRBV2, with 7 bases matching TRBD2. J was trimmed by 0 bases and V by 8 bases; bases with no gene match: 2. The CDR3 has 13 residues. The germline CDR1 and CDR2 sequences are SNHLY and FYNNEI. Here the CDR3 DNA reads TGTGCCAGCCATAGCGGGAGCACAGATACGCAGTATTTT. It is translated as CASHSGSTDTQYF.

V and J are TRBV5-1 and TRBJ2-5; 8 bases agree with TRBD2. J lost 4 bases, V lost 1 base, and 3 bases had no gene match. The CDR3 runs to 14 residues. Germline CDR1 is SGHRS and CDR2 is YFSETQ. The DNA of the CDR3 is TGCGCCAGCAGCTTGTCCAGCGGGAGAGAGACCCAGTACTTC. Its translation: CASSLSSGRETQYF.

The genes are TRBV28 and TRBJ1-5, with unresolved D. V was shortened by 3 bases and J by 5 bases, with 8 bases between the two germline ends. Germline CDR1 is MDHEN and CDR2 is SYDVKM. This CDR3 is built from 13 residues. CDR3 loop: CASSFGVYQPQHF. The CDR3 DNA follows: TGTGCCAGCAGTTTTGGGGTCTATCAGCCCCAGCATTTT.

This clone showed up just a few times. The rearrangement uses TRBV18 and TRBJ2-3, with D uncertain. The CDR3 is 14 amino acids. Germline values: CDR1 KGHSH, CDR2 LQKENI. V was pared by 3 bases and J by 0 bases, with 7 bases between. In nucleotides, the CDR3 is TGTGCCAGCTCACCCATAACAAGCACAGATACGCAGTATTTT. It codes for CASSPITSTDTQYF. Variable domain in full (rest from reference TRBV18 and TRBJ2-3): NAGVMQNPRHLVRRRGQEARLRCSPMKGHSHVYWYRQLPEEGLKFMVYLQKENIIDESGMPKERFSAEFPKEGPSILRIQQVVRGDSAAYFCASSPITSTDTQYFGPGTRLTVL.

This sequence joins TRBV7-9 and TRBJ1-2, with unresolved D. Trimming took off 6 bases at V and 3 bases at J, with 14 bases between the two ends. From germline, CDR1 is SEHNR and CDR2 FQNEAQ (reference sequence). The CDR3 is 14 residues long. Here the CDR3 DNA reads TGTGCCAGCAGTCCGCGGGCCATCTACTATGGCTACACCTTC. Translating it yields CASSPRAIYYGYTF.

The J gene is TRBJ1-4, the V gene TRBV24-1; D might be TRBD1 (5 bases). Germline CDR1 reads KGHDR; CDR2 reads SFDVKD. The CDR3 loop spans 14 amino acids. V was clipped by 10 bases and J by 7 bases, with 18 bases between them. The CDR3 reads CATLWGEEFEKLFF. CDR3 DNA: TGTGCCACACTTTGGGGGGAAGAGTTTGAAAAACTGTTTTTT.

The rearrangement links TRBV20-1 to TRBJ2-3; D not resolved. Trimming shortened V by 5 bases and J by 3 bases, and 6 bases separated the two germline ends. CDR1 is DFQATT and CDR2 is SNEGSKA in the germline V gene (reference sequence). CDR3 length: 11 amino acids. The CDR3 coding sequence is TGCAGTGCTCCAACGACAGATACGCAGTATTTT. Encoded protein: CSAPTTDTQYF.

The V gene is TRBV6-5, the J gene TRBJ1-2; D call uncertain. The CDR3 extends over 14 amino acids. CDR1 and CDR2 (germline): MNHEY, SVGAGI. V lost 6 bases and J 10 bases, leaving 21 bases between the germline ends. In nucleotides, the CDR3 is TGTGCCAGCAGACCGATGATGGCCCAGTCATACTACACCTTC. This gives the protein CASRPMMAQSYYTF.